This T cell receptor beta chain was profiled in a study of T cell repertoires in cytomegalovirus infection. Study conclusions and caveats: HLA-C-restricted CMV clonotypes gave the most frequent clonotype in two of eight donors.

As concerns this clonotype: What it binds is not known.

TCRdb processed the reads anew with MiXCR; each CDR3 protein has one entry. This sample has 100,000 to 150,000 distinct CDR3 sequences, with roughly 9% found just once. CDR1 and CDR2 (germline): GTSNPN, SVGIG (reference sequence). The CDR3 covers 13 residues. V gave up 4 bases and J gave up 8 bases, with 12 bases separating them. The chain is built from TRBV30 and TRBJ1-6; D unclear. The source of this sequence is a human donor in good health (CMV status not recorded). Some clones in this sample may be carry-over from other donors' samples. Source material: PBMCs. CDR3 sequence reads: CAWNTAGDSPLHF. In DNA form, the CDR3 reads TGTGCCTGGAATACGGCTGGAGATTCACCCCTCCACTTT.